This T cell receptor beta chain was captured in a study of shared clonotypes between healthy human individuals. This table comes from immunoSEQ multiplex PCR, and its TCRdb copy is limited to in-frame clones, with some not included. The sample shows around 430,000 clones, 75% to 85% of them seen only once. The sample comprised PBMCs. This sequence was found in a woman between 40 and 55 years old in good health. Some clones in this sample may be carry-over from other donors' samples.

The CDR3 DNA reads TGTGCCAGCAGCCCTTATTTTAACACTGAAGCTTTCTTT. Its protein product is CASSPYFNTEAFF. This chain joins TRBV7-9 and TRBJ1-1; D not certain. Trimming pared 5 bases from V and 2 bases from J, leaving 9 bases between. The germline V gene has CDR1 SEHNR and CDR2 FQNEAQ (reference sequence). The CDR3 covers 13 residues.